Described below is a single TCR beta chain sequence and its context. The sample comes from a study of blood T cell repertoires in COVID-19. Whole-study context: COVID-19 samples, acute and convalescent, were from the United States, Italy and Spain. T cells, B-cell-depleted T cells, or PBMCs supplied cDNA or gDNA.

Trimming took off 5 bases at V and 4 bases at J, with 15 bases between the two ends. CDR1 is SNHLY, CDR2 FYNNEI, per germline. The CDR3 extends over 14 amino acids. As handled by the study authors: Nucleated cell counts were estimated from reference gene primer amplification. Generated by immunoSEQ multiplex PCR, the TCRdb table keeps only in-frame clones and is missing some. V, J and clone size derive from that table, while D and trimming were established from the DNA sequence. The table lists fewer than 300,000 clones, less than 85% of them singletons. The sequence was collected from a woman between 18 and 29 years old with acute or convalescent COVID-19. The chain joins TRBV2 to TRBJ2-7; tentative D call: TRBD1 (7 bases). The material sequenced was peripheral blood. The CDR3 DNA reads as TGTGCCAGCAGTTTCCAGGGGGGACAGTACGAGCAGTACTTC. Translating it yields CASSFQGGQYEQYF.